This T cell receptor (beta chain) was captured in a study of identical twins. The authors used template switching to add a universal primer site and gave cDNA unique molecular identifiers. TCRdb fed the 5' RACE reads into MiXCR, producing one record per CDR3 protein. The sample lists 1,800,000 or so distinct CDR3 sequences; 32% were seen once. To note about this clonotype: Its matching antigen is unknown.

Study-wide points: Low generation probability was overrepresented in out-of-frame alpha sequences shared by twins.

The CDR3 extends over 13 amino acids. The germline CDR1 and CDR2 sequences are MNHNS and SASEGT. V was trimmed by 2 bases and J by 6 bases, leaving 10 bases between them. Sequencing was carried out using cord blood. The chain combines TRBV6-1 with TRBJ1-2; no definite D call. The TCR originated in a newborn girl in good health. Written as DNA, the CDR3 is TGTGCCAGCAGTGAAAGGAACAGAAATGGCTACACCTTC. Amino acid sequence: CASSERNRNGYTF.